Reported below is one TCR beta chain. Its matching antigen is unknown. Study-wide results and caveats: Tumor Treg TCRs overlapped most with tumor naive CD4+ cells. The TCR gene usage of tumor memory CD4+ T cells clustered together with blood and lymph node memory CD4+ cells and with lymph node naive CD4+ cells.

CD4+CD45RO+CD25- cells were isolated as memory CD4+ T cells. After constant-region reverse-primer amplification, full-length variable regions underwent semi-nested PCR with Nested Universal Primer A. TCRdb processed the 5' RACE reads anew with MiXCR; each CDR3 protein has one entry. The data contain about 64,000 distinct CDR3 sequences, around a fifth of them seen just once; the ten biggest clones take up about 3%. V lost 7 bases and J lost 4, with 19 bases in between. This CDR3 has 15 residues. Germline V gene sequence: CDR1 LNHDA, CDR2 SQIVND (reference sequence). The specimen was memory CD4+ T cells sorted from a lymph node. Regarding subset: memory CD4+ T cells, CD4+CD45RO+CD25-. The sequence derives from a female donor with breast cancer. The chain couples TRBV19 to TRBJ1-1; possible D gene TRBD1, 5 bases. CDR3 protein: CASIAGRERGTEAFF. The CDR3 coding sequence is TGTGCCAGTATTGCGGGACGGGAAAGAGGCACTGAAGCTTTCTTT.